In this sample, the clone carrying this T cell receptor beta chain turned up a few times. Its matching antigen is unknown. The data were taken from a study of cytomegalovirus exposure and HLA in healthy donors. V was pared by 3 bases and J by 5 bases, with 15 bases between. Germline-derived CDR1 and CDR2 are SGHRS and YFSETQ. This CDR3 spans 15 amino acids. 60 Vbeta and 13 Jbeta primers were used in PCR. The method was immunoSEQ multiplex PCR; TCRdb's version includes in-frame clones alone and lacks a portion of them. Of some 150,000 clones in the sample, more than 70% were seen once. The study, taken as a whole, reports: Productive rates of about 90% or about 30% were seen for most TCR beta V segments in an earlier analysis.

Sequencing was carried out using PBMCs. The chain recombines TRBV5-1 with TRBJ2-1; D gene ambiguous. This TCR was sampled from a man in his 60s in good health and CMV-seronegative. CDR3 bases: TGCGCCAGCAGCTGGGCCCCACGCCCAGACAATGAGCAGTTCTTC. Its translation is CASSWAPRPDNEQFF.